One sample yielded the 22 T cell receptor beta chains listed below, sequenced in a study of technical replicates of blood from a handful of donors. Libraries were prepared by immunoSEQ multiplex PCR; TCRdb keeps only in-frame clonotypes and omits some of them. The sample has about 89,000 clones, approximately 94% seen once; the top ten hold about 0.25%. The sequenced material came from T cells isolated from PBMCs. The receptors stem from a human donor in good health.

V gene TRBV5-4 combines with J gene TRBJ2-5, with D tentatively TRBD2 (6 bases). V lost 3 bases, J lost 3 bases, and 15 bases lay in between. Germline V gene data show CDR1 as SGHNT and CDR2 as YYREEE (reference sequence). This CDR3 contains 15 residues. The CDR3 DNA is TGTGCCAGCAGCTGGCCGGGGGACGGTAAAGAGACCCAGTACTTC. Protein product: CASSWPGDGKETQYF.

V and J are TRBV5-1 and TRBJ2-7, with 8 nucleotides matching TRBD1. The J segment lost 5 bases and the V segment lost 4 bases, leaving 5 bases of the junction unmatched. Germline V gives CDR1 SGHRS, CDR2 YFSETQ. The CDR3 length is 13 residues. CDR3 sequence: CASSPDREDEQYF. The CDR3 DNA reads as TGCGCCAGCAGCCCGGACAGGGAGGACGAGCAGTACTTC.

The chain recombines TRBV7-7 with TRBJ2-5; D gene ambiguous. Deletions cut 1 base from V and 0 bases from J, with 3 bases between. The CDR3 loop spans 13 amino acids. Germline values: CDR1 SSHAT, CDR2 FNYEAQ (reference sequence). The CDR3 DNA reads TGTGCCAGCAGCTTAGAGCACCAAGAGACCCAGTACTTC. This codes for CASSLEHQETQYF.

The V gene is TRBV29-1, the J gene TRBJ1-2, with D hard to call. Trimming left V 4 bases short and J 7 bases short, with 4 bases between. The CDR3 contains 9 residues. Germline loops: CDR1 SQVTM, CDR2 ANQGSEA. The CDR3 DNA reads as TGCAGCGTTGTATCTGGCTACACCTTC. It yields the protein CSVVSGYTF.

The CDR3 loop reads CAWSVLRGEAFF. The CDR3 DNA is TGTGCCTGGAGTGTACTGCGGGGGGAGGCTTTCTTT. The chain couples TRBV30 to TRBJ1-1, with a weak D call TRBD1 (5 bases). Germline V CDR1 and CDR2: GTSNPN, SVGIG (reference sequence). This CDR3 spans 12 amino acids. V was trimmed by 0 bases and J by 11 bases, leaving 13 bases between them.

This sequence joins TRBV11-3 and TRBJ2-1; 16 bases are a match to TRBD2. The CDR3 loop spans 20 amino acids. V shed 4 bases, J shed 4 bases, and the junction held 13 bases outside the gene matches. Germline CDR1 SGHNT, CDR2 YENEEA. The CDR3 nucleotides read TGTGCCAGCAGCTCGTATACCGGGACTAGCGGGAGGGTTAATTACAATGAGCAGTTCTTC. This translates into CASSSYTGTSGRVNYNEQFF.

The chain combines TRBV11-2 with TRBJ1-4, with D unclear. The CDR3 runs to 14 residues. V was cut by 5 bases and J by 7 bases, with 14 bases left in between. CDR1 SGHAT and CDR2 FQNNGV come from the germline V gene. CDR3 bases: TGTGCCAGCAGCAAAGGGAGTATCCGTGAAAAACTGTTTTTT. Translated, it gives CASSKGSIREKLFF. Looking up the rest from reference TRBV11-2 and TRBJ1-4 gives the full variable domain: EAGVAQSPRYKIIEKRQSVAFWCNPISGHATLYWYQQILGQGPKLLIQFQNNGVVDDSQLPKDRFSAERLKGVDSTLKIQPAKLEDSAVYLCASSKGSIREKLFFGSGTQLSVL.

The chain has TRBV21-1 and TRBJ2-7; TRBD2, the D gene given by the table, was not confirmed from the DNA. TRBV21-1 is a pseudogene segment. This CDR3 is built from 15 residues. The CDR3 nucleotides are TGTGCCAGCAGCCCACTGGGTAGTGGAGGCTACGAGCAGTACTTC. Translating gives CASSPLGSGGYEQYF.

The chain joins TRBV5-4 to TRBJ1-1, with a tentative D call TRBD1 (6 bases). The germline V gene encodes CDR1 SGHNT and CDR2 YYREEE (reference sequence). Trimming shortened V by 0 bases and J by 1 base, and 10 bases separated the two germline ends. This CDR3 has 15 residues. CDR3 nucleotide sequence: TGTGCCAGCAGCTTGGAAGGCAGGGGGAACACTGAAGCTTTCTTT. Translation gives CASSLEGRGNTEAFF.

This clone was found a few times. CDR3 protein: CSVEGLQDRGNTEAFF. CDR3 in DNA: TGCAGCGTTGAAGGGTTACAGGACAGGGGAAATACTGAAGCTTTCTTT. V and J are TRBV29-1 and TRBJ1-1, with 9 positions matching TRBD1. The J segment lost 5 bases and the V segment lost 1 base, leaving 11 bases of the junction unmatched. This CDR3 is 16 amino acids long. Germline V lookup: CDR1 SQVTM, CDR2 ANQGSEA. Using reference TRBV29-1 and TRBJ1-1 for the parts outside the CDR3, the full variable domain is SAVISQKPSRDICQRGTSLTIQCQVDSQVTMMFWYRQQPGQSLTLIATANQGSEATYESGFVIDKFPISRPNLTFSTLTVSNMSPEDSSIYLCSVEGLQDRGNTEAFFGQGTRLTVV.

This chain connects TRBV27 to TRBJ2-1; 8 bases agree with TRBD2. Germline assignment: CDR1 MNHEY and CDR2 SMNVEV (reference sequence). This CDR3 contains 16 residues. The V gene end was trimmed by 6 bases and the J gene end by 2 bases; junction bases not matched to a gene: 9. In DNA form, the CDR3 reads TGTGCCAGCAGCCCCCGGACTAGCTCTACCTACAATGAGCAGTTCTTC. Translated, it gives CASSPRTSSTYNEQFF.

The V gene is TRBV29-1, the J gene TRBJ2-5, with 8 bases that match TRBD1. V dropped 2 bases and J dropped 4; count of bases not matched to a gene: 3. Germline V gene lookup returns CDR1 SQVTM and CDR2 ANQGSEA. The CDR3 runs 13 residues. Here the CDR3 reads CSVEQGAVETQYF. CDR3 nucleotide sequence: TGCAGCGTTGAACAGGGGGCGGTAGAGACCCAGTACTTC.

V gene TRBV28 combines with J gene TRBJ1-2, with 9 bases lining up with TRBD1. The CDR3 length is 14 residues. The V and J ends lost 2 bases and 5 bases, in that order; junction bases with no gene match: 3. Germline V lookup: CDR1 MDHEN, CDR2 SYDVKM. CDR3: CASSLIGQGYGYTF. CDR3 nucleotide sequence: TGTGCCAGCAGTTTAATTGGACAGGGGTATGGCTACACCTTC.

The rearrangement uses TRBV18 and TRBJ2-7, with TRBD1 matching 9 bases. The germline CDR1 and CDR2 sequences are KGHSH and LQKENI. The CDR3 spans 15 residues. Trimming removed 0 bases from V and 4 bases from J; junction bases left unmatched: 4. The chain's CDR3 is CASSPPGQGLYEQYF. The CDR3 bases are TGTGCCAGCTCACCACCGGGACAGGGTTTGTACGAGCAGTACTTC. Looking up the rest from reference TRBV18 and TRBJ2-7 gives the full variable domain: NAGVMQNPRHLVRRRGQEARLRCSPMKGHSHVYWYRQLPEEGLKFMVYLQKENIIDESGMPKERFSAEFPKEGPSILRIQQVVRGDSAAYFCASSPPGQGLYEQYFGPGTRLTVT.

This clone was picked up a small number of times. V and J are TRBV25-1 and TRBJ1-1; possible D gene TRBD1, 5 bases. V gave up 0 bases and J gave up 6 bases, with 8 bases separating them. The CDR3 runs 13 residues. Germline V gives CDR1 MGHDK, CDR2 SYGVNS. The chain's CDR3 is CASSEYPTAEAFF. The DNA for the CDR3 is TGTGCCAGCAGTGAATATCCGACAGCTGAAGCTTTCTTT.

The chain carries TRBV18 and TRBJ1-1; D possibly corresponds to TRBD1 (5 bases). CDR1 KGHSH and CDR2 LQKENI come from the germline V gene. The CDR3 totals 12 residues. V lost 4 bases and J 6 bases, leaving 9 bases between the germline ends. CDR3 sequence reads: CASSQGIPEAFF. The CDR3, as DNA: TGTGCCAGCTCACAGGGGATCCCTGAAGCTTTCTTT.

The chain joins TRBV13 to TRBJ2-7; no firm D call. This CDR3 comprises 13 residues. CDR1 PRHDT and CDR2 FYEKMQ come from the germline V gene (reference sequence). V lost 5 bases and J 0 bases, leaving 8 bases between the germline ends. The CDR3 loop is CASSPPISYEQYF. CDR3 DNA: TGTGCCAGCAGCCCCCCCATCTCCTACGAGCAGTACTTC.

The chain carries TRBV11-2 and TRBJ2-7; D possibly corresponds to TRBD1 (5 bases). This CDR3 contains 15 residues. Germline V lookup: CDR1 SGHAT, CDR2 FQNNGV. Between the trimmed V and J ends, which lost 5 bases and 2 bases, there was a span of 16 bases. CDR3 residues: CASSQRQSLTYEQYF. CDR3 bases: TGTGCCAGCAGCCAACGACAGTCACTGACCTACGAGCAGTACTTC.

This rearrangement joins TRBV30 to TRBJ2-7, with unresolved D. Germline loops: CDR1 GTSNPN, CDR2 SVGIG (reference sequence). The CDR3 contains 13 residues. Trimming removed 0 bases from V and 2 bases from J, with 8 bases in between. CDR3 nucleotides: TGTGCCTGGAGTGTACACAGCACCTACGAGCAGTACTTC. It codes for CAWSVHSTYEQYF.

The chain is built from TRBV21-1 and TRBJ1-1. TRBV21-1 is termed a pseudogene. This CDR3 has 16 amino acids. CDR3 coding DNA: TGTGCCAGCAGCAACAAAAGAGGAGGGAGAGACACTGAAGCTTTCTTT. It yields the protein CASSNKRGGRDTEAFF.

The gene calls are TRBV2 and TRBJ1-1; D unresolved. CDR3 length: 12 residues. V dropped 5 bases and J dropped 0 bases, with 4 bases sitting between them. CDR1 and CDR2 (germline): SNHLY, FYNNEI. As DNA, the CDR3 is TGTGCCAGCAGTTTCATGAACACTGAAGCTTTCTTT. Amino acid sequence: CASSFMNTEAFF.

The rearrangement uses TRBV10-2 and TRBJ2-1; 9 bases line up with TRBD2. The CDR3 runs 15 residues. Trimming at V came to 9 bases and at J to 4 bases, leaving 10 bases not matched to a gene. CDR1 is WSHSY, CDR2 SAAADI, per germline. The CDR3 sequence is CASGPQRGAYNEQFF. The CDR3 DNA follows: TGCGCCAGTGGCCCCCAGCGGGGGGCTTACAATGAGCAGTTCTTC.